A selection of T cell receptor beta chains follows, all from one sample in a study of T cell responses to AZD1222 COVID-19 vaccine. The data were produced by immunoSEQ multiplex PCR, yet TCRdb's version contains in-frame clones alone and is incomplete. Of over 100,000 clones listed, more than 85% are singletons. The sample here was peripheral blood, taken on day 0 of AZD1222 vaccination. These receptors came from an adult in good health. Both conserved end residues are part of each CDR3. The D gene is left open where the match is weak. Expanded clones get a size class; other rows say once, few or many, or leave the size out.

TRBJ1-5	once	TRBV18	NA	CASSPTGMNQPQHF	TGTGCCAGCTCACCAACAGGGATGAATCAGCCCCAGCATTTT
TRBJ2-2	NA	TRBV7-8	NA	CASSLTGPRTGELFF	TGTGCCAGCAGCTTAACTGGGCCTCGGACCGGGGAGCTGTTTTTT
TRBJ1-5	NA	TRBV7-3	TRBD1	CASSLARGLSQPQHF	TGTGCCAGCAGCTTAGCCAGGGGGCTTTCCCAGCCCCAGCATTTT
TRBJ1-5	NA	TRBV19	NA	CASRDRDQPQHF	TGTGCCAGTAGGGACAGAGATCAGCCCCAGCATTTT
TRBJ2-4	NA	TRBV2	TRBD2	CASSPPSGDVWAKNIQYF	TGTGCCAGCAGCCCCCCTAGCGGGGACGTTTGGGCCAAAAACATTCAGTACTTC
TRBJ2-1	NA	TRBV11-2	TRBD2	CASSSILAGGLSEQFF	TGTGCCAGCAGCTCGATACTAGCGGGAGGACTAAGTGAGCAGTTCTTC
TRBJ1-1	NA	TRBV28	NA	CASSSIQGLNTEAFF	TGTGCCAGCAGTTCAATACAGGGTCTGAACACTGAAGCTTTCTTT
TRBJ1-6	once	TRBV7-9	NA	CASSSGAPLHF	TGTGCCAGCAGCTCGGGGGCACCCCTCCACTTT
TRBJ2-7	few	TRBV30	TRBD2	CAWRAGTSGRAYEQYF	TGTGCCTGGAGGGCTGGGACTAGCGGGAGGGCCTACGAGCAGTACTTC
TRBJ1-1	NA	TRBV30	NA	CAWTGRGKNTEAFF	TGTGCCTGGACCGGCCGCGGGAAGAACACTGAAGCTTTCTTT
TRBJ2-1	NA	TRBV11-3	TRBD2	CASSLQTSPSYNEQFF	TGTGCCAGCAGCTTACAGACTAGCCCTTCCTACAATGAGCAGTTCTTC
TRBJ1-1	NA	TRBV29-1	NA	CSGSYGLNTEAFF	TGCAGCGGATCATACGGATTGAACACTGAAGCTTTCTTT
TRBJ2-2	NA	TRBV18	TRBD1	CASSETGGTVSGALFF	TGTGCCAGCTCAGAGACAGGGGGCACCGTTTCCGGAGCGCTGTTTTTT
TRBJ1-1	NA	TRBV19	TRBD1	CASSGQTMNTEAFF	TGTGCCAGTTCGGGACAGACGATGAACACTGAAGCTTTCTTT
TRBJ1-6	NA	TRBV29-1	NA	CSVVPRTGSYNSPLHF	TGCAGCGTTGTGCCACGAACAGGGTCCTATAATTCACCCCTCCACTTT
TRBJ1-5	few	TRBV19	NA	CASSKGGAGGSQHF	TGTGCCAGTAGTAAGGGCGGTGCGGGTGGGTCCCAGCATTTT
TRBJ1-1	NA	TRBV12-3/TRBV12-4	NA	CAVGSNTEAFF	TGTGCGGTGGGATCGAACACTGAAGCTTTCTTT
TRBJ1-1	NA	TRBV5-4	NA	CASGRGALDTEAFF	TGTGCCAGCGGGAGAGGTGCATTGGACACTGAAGCTTTCTTT
TRBJ1-2	NA	TRBV18	NA	CASSPRDGPYGYTF	TGTGCCAGCTCACCTCGGGACGGGCCTTATGGCTACACCTTC
TRBJ1-6	NA	TRBV6-5	TRBD1	CASIKTGDNSPLHF	TGTGCCAGCATTAAGACAGGGGATAATTCACCCCTCCACTTT
TRBJ1-6	NA	TRBV5-1	NA	CASSPLRAAWSPLHF	TGCGCCAGCAGCCCCCTGAGGGCGGCGTGGTCACCCCTCCACTTT
TRBJ1-4	NA	TRBV2	NA	CASKVEKLFF	TGTGCCAGCAAGGTGGAAAAACTGTTTTTT
TRBJ1-1	once	TRBV19	NA	CASSSRQVVNTEAFF	TGTGCCAGTAGTAGTCGACAGGTGGTGAACACTGAAGCTTTCTTT
TRBJ2-3	NA	TRBV2	TRBD1	CASSDRDRGPDTQYF	TGTGCCAGCAGCGACCGGGACAGGGGGCCGGATACGCAGTATTTT
TRBJ2-7	NA	TRBV3-1/TRBV3-2	NA	CASSQGRGSYEQYF	TGTGCCAGCAGCCAAGGGCGGGGCTCCTACGAGCAGTACTTC
TRBJ1-5	NA	TRBV7-9	TRBD1	CASSRGQYQPQHF	TGTGCCAGCAGCCGGGGACAGTATCAGCCCCAGCATTTT
TRBJ2-3	NA	TRBV28	NA	CASRSRTTRQGAFTDTQYF	TGTGCCAGCAGATCTCGGACGACACGCCAAGGGGCCTTCACAGATACGCAGTATTTT